This note documents a single T cell receptor beta chain sequence. The CDR3 covers 12 residues. Germline values: CDR1 MNHEY, CDR2 SVGAGI. V gave up 8 bases and J gave up 7 bases, with 12 bases separating them. These data come from a study of blood T cell repertoires in COVID-19. Turning to the study itself: PBMCs, B-cell-depleted T cells, or T cells provided the cDNA or gDNA that made up the material.

The data were produced by immunoSEQ multiplex PCR, yet TCRdb's version contains in-frame clones alone and is incomplete. The data contain over 200,000 clones, about nine tenths of them seen just once; the ten biggest clones take up 4% to 5.5%. The rearrangement joins TRBV6-5 to TRBJ1-5; D ambiguous. This TCR was sampled from a woman between 40 and 55 years old with acute or convalescent COVID-19. Sequencing used peripheral blood. The DNA for the CDR3 is TGTGCCAGCTACGGGTGGCGGCAGCCCCAGCATTTT. Protein product: CASYGWRQPQHF.